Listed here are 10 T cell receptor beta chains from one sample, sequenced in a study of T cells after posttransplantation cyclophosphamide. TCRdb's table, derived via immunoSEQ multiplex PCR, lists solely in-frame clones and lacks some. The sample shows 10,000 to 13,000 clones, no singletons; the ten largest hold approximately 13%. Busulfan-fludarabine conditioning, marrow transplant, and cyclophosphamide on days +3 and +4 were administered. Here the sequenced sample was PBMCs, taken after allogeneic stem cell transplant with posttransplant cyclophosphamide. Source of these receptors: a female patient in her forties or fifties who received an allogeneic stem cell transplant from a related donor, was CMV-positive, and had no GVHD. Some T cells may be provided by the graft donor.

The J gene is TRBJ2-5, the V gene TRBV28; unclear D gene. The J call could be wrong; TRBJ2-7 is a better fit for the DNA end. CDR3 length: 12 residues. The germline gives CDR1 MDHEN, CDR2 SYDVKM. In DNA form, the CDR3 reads TGTGCCAGCAGCTGGGCTAGCTACGAGCAGTACTTC. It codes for CASSWASYEQYF.

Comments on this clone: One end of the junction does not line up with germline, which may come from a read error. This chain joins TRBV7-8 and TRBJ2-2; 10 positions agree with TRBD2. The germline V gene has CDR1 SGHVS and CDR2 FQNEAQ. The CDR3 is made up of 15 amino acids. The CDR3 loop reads CAGSLSGGATGELFF. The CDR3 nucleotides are TGTGCCGGCAGCTTGAGCGGGGGGGCCACCGGGGAGCTGTTTTTT.

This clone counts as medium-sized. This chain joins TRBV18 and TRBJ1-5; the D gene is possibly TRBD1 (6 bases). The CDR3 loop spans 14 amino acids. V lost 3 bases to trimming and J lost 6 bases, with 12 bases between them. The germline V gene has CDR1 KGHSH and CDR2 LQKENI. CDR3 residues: CASSPESRGQPQHF. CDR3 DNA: TGTGCCAGCTCACCTGAATCCAGGGGTCAGCCCCAGCATTTT. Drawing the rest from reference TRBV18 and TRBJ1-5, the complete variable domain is NAGVMQNPRHLVRRRGQEARLRCSPMKGHSHVYWYRQLPEEGLKFMVYLQKENIIDESGMPKERFSAEFPKEGPSILRIQQVVRGDSAAYFCASSPESRGQPQHFGDGTRLSIL.

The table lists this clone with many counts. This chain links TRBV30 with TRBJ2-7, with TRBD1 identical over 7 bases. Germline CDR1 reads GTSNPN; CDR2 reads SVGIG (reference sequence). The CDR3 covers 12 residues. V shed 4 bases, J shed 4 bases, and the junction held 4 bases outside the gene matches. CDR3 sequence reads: CAWNRGEYEQYF. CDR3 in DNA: TGTGCCTGGAACAGGGGAGAATACGAGCAGTACTTC. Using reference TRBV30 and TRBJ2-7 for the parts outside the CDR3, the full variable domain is SQTIHQWPATLVQPVGSPLSLECTVEGTSNPNLYWYRQAAGRGLQLLFYSVGIGQISSEVPQNLSASRPQDRQFILSSKKLLLSDSGFYLCAWNRGEYEQYFGPGTRLTVT.

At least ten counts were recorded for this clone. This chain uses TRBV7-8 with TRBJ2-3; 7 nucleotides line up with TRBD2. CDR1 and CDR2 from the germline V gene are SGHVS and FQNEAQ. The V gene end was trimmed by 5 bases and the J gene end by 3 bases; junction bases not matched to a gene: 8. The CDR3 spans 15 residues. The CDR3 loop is CASSPAGVRTDTQYF. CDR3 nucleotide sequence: TGTGCCAGCAGCCCGGCGGGAGTTAGAACAGATACGCAGTATTTT. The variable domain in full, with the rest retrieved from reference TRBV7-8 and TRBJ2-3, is GAGVSQSPRYKVAKRGQDVALRCDPISGHVSLFWYQQALGQGPEFLTYFQNEAQLDKSGLPSDRFFAERPEGSVSTLKIQRTQQEDSAVYLCASSPAGVRTDTQYFGPGTRLTVL.

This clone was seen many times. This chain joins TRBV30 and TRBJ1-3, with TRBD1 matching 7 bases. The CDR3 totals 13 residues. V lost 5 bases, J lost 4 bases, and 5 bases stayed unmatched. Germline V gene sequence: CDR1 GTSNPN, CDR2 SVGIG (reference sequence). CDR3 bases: TGTGCCTGGGGGACAGTGAGAGGAAACACCATATATTTT. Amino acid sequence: CAWGTVRGNTIYF.

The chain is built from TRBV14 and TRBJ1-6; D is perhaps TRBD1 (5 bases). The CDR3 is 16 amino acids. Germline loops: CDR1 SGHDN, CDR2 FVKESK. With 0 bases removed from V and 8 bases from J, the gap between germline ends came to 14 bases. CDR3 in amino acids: CASSQDLWGSDSPLHF. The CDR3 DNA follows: TGTGCCAGCAGCCAAGATCTTTGGGGCTCGGATTCACCCCTCCACTTT.

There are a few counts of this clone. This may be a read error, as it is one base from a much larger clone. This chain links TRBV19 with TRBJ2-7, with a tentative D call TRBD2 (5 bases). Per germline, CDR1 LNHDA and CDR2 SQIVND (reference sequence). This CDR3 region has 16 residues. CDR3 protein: CASSAFPTGVGYEQSF. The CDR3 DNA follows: TGTGCCAGTAGTGCCTTCCCGACCGGGGTTGGGTACGAGCAGTCCTTC.

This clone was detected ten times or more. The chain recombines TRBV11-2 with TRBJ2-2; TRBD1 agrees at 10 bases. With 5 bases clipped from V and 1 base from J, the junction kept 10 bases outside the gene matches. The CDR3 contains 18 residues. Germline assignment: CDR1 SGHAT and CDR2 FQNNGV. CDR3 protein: CASSPWDRGFGNTGELFF. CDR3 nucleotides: TGTGCCAGCAGCCCGTGGGACAGGGGTTTTGGGAACACCGGGGAGCTGTTTTTT.

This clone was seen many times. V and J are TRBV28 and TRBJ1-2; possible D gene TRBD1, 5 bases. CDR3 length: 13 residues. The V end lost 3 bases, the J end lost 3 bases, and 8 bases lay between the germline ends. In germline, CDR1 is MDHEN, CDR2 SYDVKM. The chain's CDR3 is CASSFLGDYGYTF. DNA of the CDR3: TGTGCCAGCAGTTTTTTAGGGGACTATGGCTACACCTTC.